One sample yielded the 27 T cell receptor beta chains listed below, sequenced in a study of spatial heterogeneity in lung cancer. MiXCR, run by TCRdb on the 5' RACE reads, gives a single entry per CDR3 protein. The sample records about 92,000 distinct CDR3 sequences, roughly 12% being singletons. Time point described: sample taken at primary tumor resection. Material: PBMCs, obtained at surgery. The receptors were sampled from a male donor with early-stage non-small cell lung cancer.

The chain uses TRBV20-1 and TRBJ2-6; D uncertain. The CDR3 spans 12 residues. The V end was cut by 2 bases, the J end by 2 bases, with 1 base between. Germline-derived CDR1 and CDR2 are DFQATT and SNEGSKA (reference sequence). CDR3 DNA: TGCAGTGCTAGACCTGGGGCCAACGTCCTGACTTTC. Translated, it gives CSARPGANVLTF.

V is TRBV12-3 or TRBV12-4 and J is TRBJ2-1, with D possibly being TRBD2 (5 bases). The CDR3 spans 18 residues. V lost 7 bases to trimming and J lost 0 bases, with 22 bases between them. Here the CDR3 reads CASTSRTRGIISYNEQFF. For the CDR3, the DNA is TGTGCCAGCACCTCCAGGACCAGAGGGATAATCTCCTACAATGAGCAGTTCTTC.

The chain employs TRBV3-1 and TRBJ2-3; 9 nucleotides match TRBD2. The germline V gene has CDR1 LGHDT and CDR2 YNNKEL (reference sequence). V lost 4 bases to trimming and J lost 3 bases; unmatched junction nucleotides: 8. The CDR3 consists of 16 residues. This CDR3 reads CASSRNLREGTDTQYF. For the CDR3, the DNA is TGTGCCAGCAGCCGGAACTTGCGGGAGGGAACAGATACGCAGTATTTT.

Only a few counts were recorded for this clonotype. The chain links TRBV4-2 to TRBJ2-5, with D perhaps matching TRBD2 (6 bases). The CDR3 contains 16 residues. The germline CDR1 and CDR2 sequences are LGHNA and YNFKEQ. Trimming removed 1 base at V and 0 bases at J, with 12 bases between. CDR3 in DNA: TGTGCCAGCAGCCAAGTTTCAGCGGGCCACCAAGAGACCCAGTACTTC. Residues: CASSQVSAGHQETQYF.

This chain links TRBV20-1 with TRBJ1-1; 8 nucleotides align to TRBD1. The CDR3 spans 15 residues. Germline trimming cut 8 bases from V and 4 bases from J; bases unmatched to any gene: 15. Germline loops: CDR1 DFQATT, CDR2 SNEGSKA (reference sequence). CDR3: CSPRVQGALSTEAFF. The DNA for the CDR3 is TGCAGTCCACGGGTCCAGGGGGCTTTGTCCACTGAAGCTTTCTTT.

This clonotype was counted at least ten times. CDR3 in DNA: TGTGCCAGCAGCGGAGCGGGGGGCAATCAGCCCCAGCATTTT. This codes for CASSGAGGNQPQHF. The chain carries TRBV28 and TRBJ1-5, with D tentatively TRBD1 (5 bases). This CDR3 is built from 14 residues. CDR1 and CDR2 from the germline V gene are MDHEN and SYDVKM. Trimming removed 6 bases from V and 2 bases from J, with 11 bases in between.

The chain carries TRBV7-2 and TRBJ1-1; 7 bases match TRBD1. V gave up 4 bases and J gave up 11 bases; unmatched junction bases: 7. The CDR3 has 12 amino acids. The germline CDR1 and CDR2 sequences are SGHTA and FQGNSA. As DNA, the CDR3 is TGTGCCAGCAGCTACTCGACAGGGAGGGCTTTCTTT. Translated, it gives CASSYSTGRAFF.

This clonotype showed up many times. The J gene is TRBJ2-3, the V gene TRBV9; possibly TRBD2 for D (5 bases). The CDR3 covers 13 residues. In germline, CDR1 is SGDLS, CDR2 YYNGEE. Trimming removed 0 bases at V and 6 bases at J, with 8 bases between. The CDR3 DNA reads TGTGCCAGCAGCGTAGGAGGGAGTGATACGCAGTATTTT. It codes for CASSVGGSDTQYF.

With regard to this clonotype: Here the CDR3 omits its conserved ending phenylalanine or tryptophan, so a read error is the likely source. The chain couples TRBV28 to TRBJ2-7; D is uncertain. The CDR3 runs to 15 residues. Germline CDR1 is MDHEN and CDR2 is SYDVKM. V lost 1 base, J lost 2 bases, and 12 bases lay in between. This CDR3 is CASSLSRGAAYEQYI. Here the CDR3 DNA reads TGTGCCAGCAGTTTATCCCGCGGCGCGGCCTACGAGCAGTACATC.

J is TRBJ2-1 and V is TRBV10-3; D is perhaps TRBD2 (6 bases). Germline assignment: CDR1 ENHRY and CDR2 SYGVKD. CDR3 length equals 13 residues. Trimming left V 6 bases short and J 6 bases short, with 12 bases between. Here the CDR3 DNA reads TGTGCCATCAGCCCGGGACTGTCCAATGAGCAGTTCTTC. Translated: CAISPGLSNEQFF.

This clonotype was observed many times. This chain links TRBV29-1 with TRBJ1-2; no clear D gene. This CDR3 has 14 amino acids. The V end lost 3 bases, the J end lost 2 bases, and 13 bases lay between the germline ends. Germline V gene data show CDR1 as SQVTM and CDR2 as ANQGSEA. The CDR3 is CSVEGQISNYGYTF. The CDR3 DNA is TGCAGCGTTGAGGGTCAGATAAGCAACTATGGCTACACCTTC. Supplemented by reference TRBV29-1 and TRBJ1-2, the full variable domain reads SAVISQKPSRDICQRGTSLTIQCQVDSQVTMMFWYRQQPGQSLTLIATANQGSEATYESGFVIDKFPISRPNLTFSTLTVSNMSPEDSSIYLCSVEGQISNYGYTFGSGTRLTVV.

Of note for this clonotype: One end of the junction varies from germline; a read error may be responsible. The chain is built from TRBV18 and TRBJ2-5; 10 bases align to TRBD1. The CDR3 is made up of 17 amino acids. Germline CDR1 is KGHSH and CDR2 is LQKENI. The CDR3 reads CASSSPETGTGEETQYF. The CDR3 DNA is TGTGCCAGCTCATCACCGGAGACCGGGACAGGGGAAGAGACCCAGTACTTC.

This clonotype was seen just once. Given a much more abundant clone one base away, this may be a read error. The chain uses TRBV2 and TRBJ1-5; TRBD1 is a possible D gene (6 bases). Per germline, CDR1 SNHLY and CDR2 FYNNEI. The CDR3 has 14 amino acids. CDR3 DNA: TGTGCCAGCGGTGAGGGCCAGGGGATCCAGCCCCAGCATTTT. It yields the protein CASGEGQGIQPQHF.

The chain employs TRBV9 and TRBJ2-1; the match to TRBD2 covers 7 bases. With 0 bases clipped from V and 10 bases from J, the junction kept 10 bases outside the gene matches. The CDR3 length is 15 residues. Germline CDR1 reads SGDLS; CDR2 reads YYNGEE. The CDR3 loop reads CASSVGLASVPEQFF. Here the CDR3 DNA reads TGTGCCAGCAGCGTAGGACTAGCCTCGGTGCCCGAGCAGTTCTTC.

The rearrangement joins TRBV7-9 to TRBJ1-6; no clear D. This CDR3 spans 12 amino acids. Germline V gene lookup returns CDR1 SEHNR and CDR2 FQNEAQ (reference sequence). V lost 5 bases to trimming and J lost 9 bases, with 8 bases between them. The CDR3, as DNA: TGTGCCAGCAGCCTATCTTCTTCACCCCTCCACTTT. It translates to CASSLSSSPLHF.

This clonotype was recorded at least ten times. The rearrangement links TRBV7-9 to TRBJ2-1; 8 nucleotides align to TRBD2. CDR3 length equals 15 residues. The germline CDR1 and CDR2 sequences are SEHNR and FQNEAQ (reference sequence). J gave up 2 bases and V 5 bases, and 5 bases lay outside the gene matches. The CDR3 protein is CASSPLAGAYNEQFF. The CDR3 DNA follows: TGTGCCAGCAGCCCGCTAGCGGGCGCCTACAATGAGCAGTTCTTC.

The gene calls are TRBV20-1 and TRBJ2-3; 8 nucleotides match TRBD2. CDR1 DFQATT and CDR2 SNEGSKA come from the germline V gene (reference sequence). The CDR3 is 16 residues long. After removal of 5 bases from V and 5 bases from J, the junction contained 15 bases not matched to a gene. The CDR3 spells CSAEAAGGRRGDTQYF. In DNA, the CDR3 is TGCAGTGCTGAAGCGGCGGGAGGCCGACGTGGAGATACGCAGTATTTT.

In its sample, this clonotype was seen many times. The chain recombines TRBV5-1 with TRBJ2-2; D is unresolved. CDR3 size: 15 residues. Trimming took off 1 base at V and 0 bases at J, with 7 bases between the two ends. The germline CDR1 and CDR2 sequences are SGHRS and YFSETQ. The CDR3 spells CASSLSIANTGELFF. The CDR3 bases are TGCGCCAGCAGCTTGTCTATCGCGAACACCGGGGAGCTGTTTTTT.

Written as DNA, the CDR3 is TGTGCCAGCAGGTCCGGGACTAGCGGGTACAATGAGCAGTTCTTC. This encodes CASRSGTSGYNEQFF. The rearrangement uses TRBV11-2 and TRBJ2-1; 12 bases agree with TRBD2. The germline CDR1 and CDR2 sequences are SGHAT and FQNNGV. V trimming: 6 bases; J trimming: 4 bases; junction bases outside the gene matches: 4. The CDR3 length is 15 residues.

The CDR3 DNA reads TGTGCCAGCATTAACCCCATTGAGGAATTCGAGCAGTTCTTC. This encodes CASINPIEEFEQFF. The chain uses TRBV6-2 or TRBV6-3 and TRBJ2-1; D is unclear. From germline, CDR1 is MNHEY and CDR2 SVGEGT. This CDR3 has 14 residues. The V and J ends lost 7 bases and 10 bases respectively, with 20 bases between them.

This clonotype showed up just once. This chain connects TRBV9 to TRBJ1-3, with D unresolved. Trimming stripped 4 bases from V and 2 bases from J, with 10 bases between. This CDR3 is 14 amino acids long. Germline CDR1 is SGDLS and CDR2 is YYNGEE. The CDR3 DNA reads TGTGCCAGCAGCCCCCGCGGCCCTGGAAACACCATATATTTT. Protein product: CASSPRGPGNTIYF.

This clonotype appeared many times. The genes are TRBV20-1 and TRBJ2-5; 8 nucleotides align to TRBD1. Losses at the gene ends were 5 bases for V and 5 bases for J; bases not matched to a gene: 4. The germline gives CDR1 DFQATT, CDR2 SNEGSKA (reference sequence). The CDR3 spans 12 residues. In nucleotides, the CDR3 is TGCAGTGCTGCCAGGGGGCAGGAGACCCAGTACTTC. It encodes CSAARGQETQYF.

The chain uses TRBV7-2 and TRBJ2-7, with 7 bases identical to TRBD2. The CDR3 is 14 amino acids. CDR1 and CDR2 from the germline V gene are SGHTA and FQGNSA. After removal of 5 bases from V and 2 bases from J, the junction contained 6 bases not matched to a gene. This CDR3 is CASSPGGPTYEQYF. The CDR3 DNA follows: TGTGCCAGCAGCCCGGGGGGTCCTACCTACGAGCAGTACTTC.

The genes are TRBV7-2 and TRBJ2-3; maybe TRBD2 (5 bases). The germline CDR1 and CDR2 sequences are SGHTA and FQGNSA. Trimming shortened V by 3 bases and J by 1 base, and 11 bases separated the two germline ends. The CDR3 length is 15 residues. Here the CDR3 reads CASSLGRKGTDTQYF. CDR3 DNA sequence: TGTGCCAGCAGCTTGGGGAGAAAGGGCACAGATACGCAGTATTTT.

The table lists this clonotype with a few counts. V is TRBV28 and J is TRBJ2-2; 8 bases align to TRBD2. The germline V gene has CDR1 MDHEN and CDR2 SYDVKM. The CDR3 totals 15 residues. V lost 6 bases to trimming and J lost 7 bases; unmatched junction nucleotides: 10. The CDR3: CASRSGGAQGGELFF. In DNA form, the CDR3 reads TGTGCCAGCAGGTCGGGAGGGGCGCAGGGCGGGGAGCTGTTTTTT.

In this sample, this clonotype is medium-sized. This chain uses TRBV20-1 with TRBJ2-1, with 10 bases aligning to TRBD2. Germline CDR1 reads DFQATT; CDR2 reads SNEGSKA (reference sequence). J gave up 0 bases and V 5 bases, and 7 bases lay outside the gene matches. The CDR3 covers 16 residues. CDR3 protein: CSASRASGSSYNEQFF. The DNA for the CDR3 is TGCAGTGCTTCCCGGGCTAGCGGGAGCTCCTACAATGAGCAGTTCTTC.

This clonotype was seen more than once but under ten times. The chain combines TRBV18 with TRBJ1-1; D unclear. The V end lost 3 bases, the J end lost 3 bases, and 5 bases lay between the germline ends. The CDR3 sequence is 12 residues long. The V gene's germline CDR1 is KGHSH and CDR2 LQKENI. CDR3 region: CASSPRDTEAFF. DNA of the CDR3: TGTGCCAGCTCACCCCGCGACACTGAAGCTTTCTTT.